The clone carrying this T cell receptor beta chain was detected once. Its cognate antigen is unknown. The entry originates in a study of shared clonotypes between healthy human individuals. Overall study results and limits: Across subsets, estimated richness was generally greater for naive than for memory populations.

The naive CD8 fraction comprised CD45RO-negative cells positively selected for CCR7 and excluded terminally differentiated effector memory CD45RA+ cells. The CDR3 has 14 residues. CDR1 is SGHTA, CDR2 FQGNSA, per germline. V was trimmed by 2 bases and J by 10 bases, leaving 18 bases between them. Libraries were prepared by immunoSEQ multiplex PCR; TCRdb keeps only in-frame clonotypes and omits some of them. Among 1.5 million to 2.5 million clones listed, about 95% were seen once. The chain recombines TRBV7-2 with TRBJ2-7, with no clear D. Source material: naive CD8+ T cells sorted from blood. This receptor was taken from a man aged 18-30 years in good health. The CDR3 coding sequence is TGTGCCAGCAGCTTACCGGTGACACCCTGGTATCAGTACTTC. Amino acids: CASSLPVTPWYQYF.